This passage covers 19 T cell receptor beta chains from one sample sequenced in a study of blood T cells in healthy people across ages. With a J-beta primer mix and a sample-barcoded 5' primer, a second PCR ran roughly 6 to 11 cycles. TCRdb recomputed calls from the 5' RACE reads with MiXCR, one row per CDR3 protein. Of 1.5 million to 2 million distinct CDR3 sequences listed, about two fifths are singletons. Sample: blood. The receptors stem from a human donor in good health.

This clonotype was counted between two and nine times. The chain has TRBV3-1 and TRBJ2-2; 9 positions agree with TRBD1. CDR3 length: 15 residues. The V and J ends lost 4 bases and 4 bases, in that order; junction bases with no gene match: 4. CDR1 is LGHDT and CDR2 is YNNKEL in the germline V gene (reference sequence). The CDR3 region is CASSLGTGITGELFF. CDR3 nucleotides: TGTGCCAGCAGCCTCGGGACAGGGATCACCGGGGAGCTGTTTTTT.

V gene TRBV7-9 combines with J gene TRBJ2-1, with TRBD2 matching over 11 bases. This CDR3 contains 15 residues. Germline loops: CDR1 SEHNR, CDR2 FQNEAQ (reference sequence). V was pared by 5 bases and J by 8 bases, with 8 bases of the junction left unmatched. As DNA, the CDR3 is TGTGCCAGCAGCCGTAGCGGGGGGGCTCTCGATGAGCAGTTCTTC. It translates to CASSRSGGALDEQFF.

This clonotype was observed a handful of times. The chain couples TRBV29-1 to TRBJ2-5; D gene ambiguous. Germline V gene lookup returns CDR1 SQVTM and CDR2 ANQGSEA. Trimming removed 3 bases at V and 0 bases at J, with 5 bases between. This CDR3 is built from 12 residues. The CDR3 DNA follows: TGCAGCGTTGAGGAGTACCAAGAGACCCAGTACTTC. It specifies CSVEEYQETQYF.

The chain has TRBV10-3 and TRBJ1-1; D is unclear. Trimming stripped 7 bases from V and 0 bases from J, with 12 bases between. The CDR3 extends over 14 amino acids. Germline assignment: CDR1 ENHRY and CDR2 SYGVKD. CDR3 sequence: CAITEYKVNTEAFF. CDR3 in DNA: TGTGCCATCACCGAATACAAGGTGAACACTGAAGCTTTCTTT.

This clonotype was found a few times. V is TRBV5-1 and J is TRBJ2-5, with a possible D match to TRBD2 (6 bases). V gave up 4 bases and J gave up 3 bases, with 13 bases separating them. CDR1 is SGHRS and CDR2 is YFSETQ in the germline V gene. The CDR3 length is 14 residues. The CDR3, as DNA: TGCGCCAGCAGCCCGAGGGGCGGGGAAGAGACCCAGTACTTC. Its protein product is CASSPRGGEETQYF. The full variable domain, with the rest looked up from reference TRBV5-1 and TRBJ2-5, is KAGVTQTPRYLIKTRGQQVTLSCSPISGHRSVSWYQQTPGQGLQFLFEYFSETQRNKGNFPGRFSGRQFSNSRSEMNVSTLELGDSALYLCASSPRGGEETQYFGPGTRLLVL.

The rearrangement joins TRBV20-1 to TRBJ2-7; D gene ambiguous. The V end was cut by 1 base, the J end by 6 bases, with 13 bases between. There are 13 residues in the CDR3. CDR1 and CDR2 from the germline V gene are DFQATT and SNEGSKA (reference sequence). The CDR3: CSARGTAEAEQYF. For the CDR3, the DNA is TGCAGTGCTAGAGGGACGGCCGAGGCCGAGCAGTACTTC.

In DNA, the CDR3 is TGTGCCAGCAGCTTGACGCCGACAGGATACTATGGCTACACCTTC. Amino acids: CASSLTPTGYYGYTF. The gene calls are TRBV7-2 and TRBJ1-2; D is possibly TRBD1 (6 bases). Germline lookup yields CDR1 SGHTA and CDR2 FQGNSA. V gave up 3 bases and J gave up 3 bases, with 14 bases separating them. This CDR3 contains 15 residues.

This clonotype was recorded a few times. The chain recombines TRBV20-1 with TRBJ1-1; possible D gene TRBD1, 5 bases. The CDR3 covers 14 residues. Germline V gene sequence: CDR1 DFQATT, CDR2 SNEGSKA (reference sequence). The V end was cut by 5 bases, the J end by 1 base, with 14 bases between. CDR3 in DNA: TGCAGTGCTCGGAGGGGCGGACAGAACACTGAAGCTTTCTTT. Its translation: CSARRGGQNTEAFF.

The chain couples TRBV12-3 or TRBV12-4 to TRBJ2-3; D may correspond to TRBD1 or TRBD2 (5 bases each). The CDR3 is 13 amino acids. The V gene lost 6 bases and the J gene lost 1 base, with 8 bases spanning the gap. The CDR3 loop is CASRMGGTDTQYF. The CDR3 DNA is TGTGCCAGCAGGATGGGGGGCACAGATACGCAGTATTTT.

The chain links TRBV7-9 to TRBJ1-1, with D tentatively TRBD1 (5 bases). V lost 6 bases to trimming and J lost 2 bases, with 16 bases between them. In germline, CDR1 is SEHNR, CDR2 FQNEAQ (reference sequence). The CDR3 runs 15 residues. The CDR3: CASRPLGTANTEAFF. The CDR3 region has the DNA TGTGCCAGCAGACCACTCGGGACGGCAAACACTGAAGCTTTCTTT.

The sample holds a few counts of this clonotype. The gene calls are TRBV7-3 and TRBJ2-5, with a possible D match to TRBD1 (6 bases). TRBJ2-7 explains the end of the DNA better; the J call may be wrong. Germline CDR1 is SGHTA and CDR2 is FQGTGA. CDR3 length equals 15 residues. The CDR3 DNA is TGTGCCAGCAGCTTAATAGGAGGCCAGGGGAACGAGCAGTACTTC. As protein: CASSLIGGQGNEQYF.

This clonotype has more than one count but fewer than ten. V usage is TRBV15 and J usage is TRBJ2-2; D possibly corresponds to TRBD2 (6 bases). The V gene's germline CDR1 is LNHNV and CDR2 YYDKDF (reference sequence). V lost 0 bases and J 3 bases, leaving 11 bases between the germline ends. This CDR3 spans 16 amino acids. The CDR3: CATSRDRGTYTGELFF. The CDR3 coding sequence is TGTGCCACCAGCAGAGATAGAGGGACTTACACCGGGGAGCTGTTTTTT.

This clonotype has ten or more counts. This chain joins TRBV20-1 and TRBJ1-5, with D maybe TRBD1 (5 bases). There are 13 residues in the CDR3. Trimming took 5 bases from V and 7 from J, leaving 15 bases between them. The germline gives CDR1 DFQATT, CDR2 SNEGSKA (reference sequence). The CDR3 nucleotides read TGCAGTGCTCCCCCAGGGTTTGGCCAGCCCCAGCATTTT. This codes for CSAPPGFGQPQHF.

The sample holds a few counts of this clonotype. The chain carries TRBV7-9 and TRBJ1-2; unclear D gene. In germline, CDR1 is SEHNR, CDR2 FQNEAQ (reference sequence). The V gene lost 4 bases and the J gene lost 0 bases, with 15 bases spanning the gap. The CDR3 spans 16 residues. CDR3 amino acids: CASSSSAGSANYGYTF. CDR3 DNA sequence: TGTGCCAGCAGCTCCTCGGCGGGGTCAGCTAACTATGGCTACACCTTC.

The rearrangement links TRBV6-2 or TRBV6-3 to TRBJ2-1, with D possibly matching TRBD2 (6 bases). The CDR3 length is 14 residues. Germline-derived CDR1 and CDR2 are MNHEY and SVGEGT. Trimming removed 6 bases at V and 8 bases at J, with 17 bases between. The DNA for the CDR3 is TGTGCCAGCAGCTCCTCCCCGACTAGTCATGAGCAGTTCTTC. This codes for CASSSSPTSHEQFF.

This clonotype has only a few counts. The V and J genes are TRBV7-2 and TRBJ2-5; 12 bases are shared with TRBD2. This CDR3 is built from 16 residues. V lost 3 bases to trimming and J lost 2 bases; unmatched junction nucleotides: 4. Per germline, CDR1 SGHTA and CDR2 FQGNSA. CDR3 loop: CASSFRLAGAQETQYF. The CDR3 bases are TGTGCCAGCAGCTTTCGACTAGCGGGGGCACAAGAGACCCAGTACTTC. Supplemented by reference TRBV7-2 and TRBJ2-5, the full variable domain reads GAGVSQSPSNKVTEKGKDVELRCDPISGHTALYWYRQSLGQGLEFLIYFQGNSAPDKSGLPSDRFSAERTGGSVSTLTIQRTQQEDSAVYLCASSFRLAGAQETQYFGPGTRLLVL.

With respect to this clonotype: A much larger clone differs by one base, so this may be a read error. The chain joins TRBV3-1 to TRBJ2-1; TRBD2 agrees at 9 bases. The V gene end was trimmed by 2 bases and the J gene end by 13 bases; junction bases not matched to a gene: 18. The CDR3 loop spans 17 amino acids. CDR1 LGHDT and CDR2 YNNKEL come from the germline V gene (reference sequence). CDR3 nucleotides: TGTGCCAGCAGCCAACCTCCCCAGCGGGGGGCCAAAAACATTCAGTTCTTC. This sequence encodes CASSQPPQRGAKNIQFF.

Concerning this clonotype: It is likely a read error, because the conserved phenylalanine at the end of the CDR3 is missing. The limits of the CDR3 on the DNA are not certain, so only TCRdb's listed CDR3 is given. The rearrangement joins TRBV12-3 or TRBV12-4 to TRBJ2-3. The CDR3 has 12 residues if both end residues are counted. The CDR3 loop reads CASSLVADMEYS.

This chain connects TRBV20-1 to TRBJ1-2; 9 nucleotides align to TRBD1. The trim removed 4 bases at V and 8 bases at J, leaving 14 bases unmatched. Germline CDR1 is DFQATT and CDR2 is SNEGSKA (reference sequence). CDR3 length: 15 residues. The CDR3 here is CSAIDRGIAQEGYTF. In DNA, the CDR3 is TGCAGTGCTATTGACAGGGGGATTGCCCAGGAGGGCTACACCTTC.